A single sample gave rise to the 32 T cell receptor beta chains below, sequenced in a study of technical replicates of blood from several donors. Repertoires were generated with immunoSEQ multiplex PCR, while TCRdb's copy carries only in-frame clones and drops some. The sample records about 64,000 clones, 75% to 90% being singletons. The sequenced sample was PBMCs. These receptors originate from a human donor in good health. Some clones in this sample may be carry-over from other donors' samples.

This sequence joins TRBV2 and TRBJ1-1; no reliable D call. Germline lookup yields CDR1 SNHLY and CDR2 FYNNEI. The CDR3 runs 13 residues. V was shortened by 4 bases and J by 11 bases, with 17 bases between the two germline ends. The CDR3 here is CASSVAGKAGAFF. The CDR3 DNA reads as TGTGCCAGCAGTGTGGCGGGTAAGGCGGGGGCTTTCTTT.

V gene TRBV2 combines with J gene TRBJ2-3; 7 bases match TRBD2. This CDR3 contains 18 residues. Germline CDR1 reads SNHLY; CDR2 reads FYNNEI. The V and J ends lost 3 bases and 3 bases, in that order; junction bases with no gene match: 15. CDR3 amino acids: CASSDGGMWSSGTDTQYF. The CDR3, as DNA: TGTGCCAGCAGTGACGGGGGGATGTGGTCCTCGGGAACAGATACGCAGTATTTT.

V gene TRBV28 combines with J gene TRBJ1-1; TRBD1 matches at 8 bases. CDR1 is MDHEN, CDR2 SYDVKM, per germline. The trim removed 2 bases at V and 7 bases at J, leaving 3 bases unmatched. The CDR3 totals 13 residues. In DNA form, the CDR3 reads TGTGCCAGCAGTTTAGGACAGGGCGATGAAGCTTTCTTT. Translation gives CASSLGQGDEAFF.

The chain is built from TRBV27 and TRBJ2-7; 11 positions agree with TRBD2. Looked up from germline, CDR1 is MNHEY and CDR2 is SMNVEV (reference sequence). Unmatched junction bases numbered 8, after V lost 2 bases and J lost 2 bases. This CDR3 region has 17 residues. As DNA, the CDR3 is TGTGCCAGCAGTTTAAAACTAGCGGGAGCCCTTACCTACGAGCAGTACTTC. This sequence encodes CASSLKLAGALTYEQYF.

The V call is TRBV9, the J call TRBJ2-5; 13 bases fit TRBD2. The germline V gene has CDR1 SGDLS and CDR2 YYNGEE. CDR3 length: 16 residues. J was trimmed by 5 bases and V by 3 bases; bases with no gene match: 7. This chain's CDR3 is CASSDGQLAGGETQYF. As DNA, the CDR3 is TGTGCCAGCAGCGACGGGCAACTAGCGGGAGGGGAGACCCAGTACTTC.

This chain links TRBV14 with TRBJ2-7; 7 nucleotides line up with TRBD1. Germline lookup yields CDR1 SGHDN and CDR2 FVKESK. CDR3 length: 13 amino acids. Losses at the gene ends were 5 bases for V and 3 bases for J; bases not matched to a gene: 4. The CDR3 sequence is CASSYWDSYEQYF. The DNA of the CDR3 is TGTGCCAGCAGCTACTGGGACAGCTACGAGCAGTACTTC. Full variable domain (outside the CDR3, taken from reference TRBV14 and TRBJ2-7): EAGVTQFPSHSVIEKGQTVTLRCDPISGHDNLYWYRRVMGKEIKFLLHFVKESKQDESGMPNNRFLAERTGGTYSTLKVQPAELEDSGVYFCASSYWDSYEQYFGPGTRLTVT.

The chain joins TRBV4-3 to TRBJ1-3; possibly TRBD1 for D (5 bases). From germline, CDR1 is LGHNA and CDR2 YSLEER. This CDR3 is 16 amino acids long. V dropped 4 bases and J dropped 0 bases, with 13 bases sitting between them. In nucleotides, the CDR3 is TGCGCCAGCAGCCCCCAGGGTCTGAACTCTGGAAACACCATATATTTT. Translating gives CASSPQGLNSGNTIYF.

A few counts support this clone. This chain links TRBV4-3 with TRBJ2-3, with D maybe TRBD2 (5 bases). Germline V CDR1 and CDR2: LGHNA, YSLEER. Trimming stripped 4 bases from V and 0 bases from J, with 11 bases between. The CDR3 loop spans 15 amino acids. This chain's CDR3 is CASSRVALSTDTQYF. The CDR3 coding sequence is TGCGCCAGCAGCCGGGTAGCGCTAAGCACAGATACGCAGTATTTT.

The V and J genes are TRBV7-2 and TRBJ2-2, with D possibly matching TRBD2 (6 bases). V lost 5 bases, J lost 3 bases, and 16 bases lay in between. The CDR3 runs to 16 residues. In germline, CDR1 is SGHTA, CDR2 FQGNSA. This CDR3 reads CASSNPGSIYTGELFF. In nucleotides, the CDR3 is TGTGCCAGCAGCAACCCCGGGAGCATCTACACCGGGGAGCTGTTTTTT.

The chain couples TRBV10-2 to TRBJ2-1; 7 bases agree with TRBD2. CDR1 WSHSY and CDR2 SAAADI come from the germline V gene. CDR3 size: 16 residues. V was clipped by 3 bases and J by 2 bases; unmatched bases: 7. The CDR3 DNA is TGCGCCAGCAGTGACGCTGCGGGAGACACCTACAATGAGCAGTTCTTC. Translation gives CASSDAAGDTYNEQFF.

This clone has just a few counts. The J gene is TRBJ2-2, the V gene TRBV4-2; D perhaps matches TRBD1 (6 bases). Germline loops: CDR1 LGHNA, CDR2 YNFKEQ. The CDR3 loop spans 15 amino acids. Trimming left V 1 base short and J 6 bases short, with 12 bases between. The CDR3 sequence: CASSQAAGDAGELFF. The CDR3 nucleotides read TGTGCCAGCAGCCAAGCCGCAGGGGACGCCGGGGAGCTGTTTTTT.

The chain has TRBV7-2 and TRBJ2-7; 8 bases align to TRBD2. The ends lost 5 bases at V and 4 bases at J; junction bases unmatched: 10. This CDR3 is 15 amino acids long. Germline V CDR1 and CDR2: SGHTA, FQGNSA. The CDR3 loop is CASSPDSGSLYEQYF. CDR3 in DNA: TGTGCCAGCAGCCCTGACAGCGGGAGTCTTTACGAGCAGTACTTC.

In this sample, this clone turned up a few times. The chain employs TRBV4-1 and TRBJ1-5, with 8 bases that match TRBD1. Trimming cost V 5 bases and J 3 bases; bases outside gene matches: 6. The CDR3 loop spans 15 amino acids. Per the germline V gene, CDR1 is MGHRA and CDR2 is YSYEKL. CDR3 amino acids: CASSSSDRVNQPQHF. DNA of the CDR3: TGCGCCAGCAGCTCCTCGGACAGGGTCAATCAGCCCCAGCATTTT.

V and J are TRBV5-1 and TRBJ1-1; 7 bases match TRBD1. CDR3 length: 14 residues. The trim removed 4 bases at V and 4 bases at J, leaving 7 bases unmatched. The germline gives CDR1 SGHRS, CDR2 YFSETQ. The chain's CDR3 is CASSPGTVGTEAFF. CDR3 in DNA: TGCGCCAGCAGCCCGGGGACAGTTGGCACTGAAGCTTTCTTT.

The chain combines TRBV7-2 with TRBJ2-7; no reliable D call. Germline values: CDR1 SGHTA, CDR2 FQGNSA. The ends were cut back, 5 bases at V and 3 bases at J, with 11 bases in the middle. The CDR3 totals 13 residues. CDR3 DNA sequence: TGTGCCAGCAGCCCTTTCCGGAGCTACGAGCAGTACTTC. It encodes CASSPFRSYEQYF. Full variable domain (remainder filled in from reference TRBV7-2 and TRBJ2-7): GAGVSQSPSNKVTEKGKDVELRCDPISGHTALYWYRQSLGQGLEFLIYFQGNSAPDKSGLPSDRFSAERTGGSVSTLTIQRTQQEDSAVYLCASSPFRSYEQYFGPGTRLTVT.

V is TRBV18 and J is TRBJ2-7; TRBD1 is a possible D gene (7 bases). V was cut by 3 bases and J by 0 bases, with 15 bases left in between. This CDR3 has 16 residues. CDR1 KGHSH and CDR2 LQKENI come from the germline V gene. CDR3 amino acids: CASSPGGRGSSYEQYF. The CDR3 DNA is TGTGCCAGCTCACCGGGGGGCAGGGGGAGCTCCTACGAGCAGTACTTC.

The J gene is TRBJ2-5, the V gene TRBV5-1; 11 positions agree with TRBD1. Unmatched junction bases numbered 4, after V lost 4 bases and J lost 2 bases. The germline V gene has CDR1 SGHRS and CDR2 YFSETQ. The CDR3 totals 15 residues. In nucleotides, the CDR3 is TGCGCCAGCAGCCTGGGACAGGGGGAACAAGAGACCCAGTACTTC. It translates to CASSLGQGEQETQYF.

This clone was seen a handful of times. This sequence joins TRBV7-2 and TRBJ2-7; the D is unclear. Trimming removed 2 bases at V and 5 bases at J, with 10 bases between. The V gene's germline CDR1 is SGHTA and CDR2 FQGNSA. This CDR3 contains 13 residues. For the CDR3, the DNA is TGTGCCAGCAGCTTATACCAGATCGACGAGCAGTACTTC. It yields the protein CASSLYQIDEQYF.

This rearrangement joins TRBV11-2 to TRBJ2-5; D is ambiguous. The CDR3 is 14 residues long. In germline, CDR1 is SGHAT, CDR2 FQNNGV. Trimming took off 2 bases at V and 2 bases at J, with 9 bases between the two ends. The CDR3 sequence: CASSLSQTQETQYF. The CDR3 region has the DNA TGTGCCAGCAGCTTAAGTCAAACACAAGAGACCCAGTACTTC.

This clone was observed a single time. This sequence joins TRBV14 and TRBJ1-4; a possible D gene is TRBD1 (5 bases). Germline V CDR1 and CDR2: SGHDN, FVKESK. The CDR3 totals 15 residues. The ends were cut back, 0 bases at V and 7 bases at J, with 12 bases in the middle. In DNA, the CDR3 is TGTGCCAGCAGCCAAGATGCAGGGCCTGGTGAAAAACTGTTTTTT. Protein product: CASSQDAGPGEKLFF.

The chain joins TRBV19 to TRBJ2-7; D perhaps matches TRBD2 (6 bases). V lost 4 bases to trimming and J lost 5 bases, with 15 bases between them. The CDR3 sequence is 14 residues long. Germline CDR1 reads LNHDA; CDR2 reads SQIVND (reference sequence). The CDR3 DNA reads as TGTGCCAGTAGTACTTCGCGGGGTTCCCACGAGCAGTACTTC. Translation: CASSTSRGSHEQYF.

The rearrangement joins TRBV19 to TRBJ2-4; the D gene is possibly TRBD2 (6 bases). CDR3 length: 14 amino acids. In germline, CDR1 is LNHDA, CDR2 SQIVND (reference sequence). Trimming stripped 1 base from V and 6 bases from J, with 10 bases between. The DNA for the CDR3 is TGTGCCAGTAGTATAGTAGGGACTGGAAACATTCAGTACTTC. Its protein product is CASSIVGTGNIQYF.

J is TRBJ2-3 and V is TRBV25-1, with D possibly matching TRBD1 (6 bases). Germline V gives CDR1 MGHDK, CDR2 SYGVNS. The CDR3 extends over 15 amino acids. V lost 7 bases to trimming and J lost 0 bases, with 14 bases between them. The DNA of the CDR3 is TGTGCCAGCATGTCAGGACAGACTAGCACAGATACGCAGTATTTT. Amino acid sequence: CASMSGQTSTDTQYF.

This clone was counted once. The chain has TRBV19 and TRBJ2-3; 10 nucleotides match TRBD2. The CDR3 extends over 19 amino acids. Germline V CDR1 and CDR2: LNHDA, SQIVND (reference sequence). Trimming cost V 1 base and J 1 base; bases outside gene matches: 11. This CDR3 is CASSIGRAGGALGTDTQYF. DNA of the CDR3: TGTGCCAGTAGTATAGGTCGAGCGGGGGGGGCTCTTGGCACAGATACGCAGTATTTT.

The rearrangement uses TRBV5-4 and TRBJ2-5; 7 positions match TRBD2. V shed 3 bases and J 5 bases; nucleotides not matched to a gene: 13. There are 16 residues in the CDR3. CDR1 is SGHNT, CDR2 YYREEE, per germline (reference sequence). This CDR3 reads CASSSGLTSVVETQYF. As DNA, the CDR3 is TGTGCCAGCAGCTCGGGGTTAACTAGCGTAGTTGAGACCCAGTACTTC. Complete variable domain (other parts from reference TRBV5-4 and TRBJ2-5): ETGVTQSPTHLIKTRGQQVTLRCSSQSGHNTVSWYQQALGQGPQFIFQYYREEENGRGNFPPRFSGLQFPNYSSELNVNALELDDSALYLCASSSGLTSVVETQYFGPGTRLLVL.

Comment on this clone: One end of the junction fails to match germline, which may point to a read error. This rearrangement joins TRBV7-3 to TRBJ1-2; D not resolved. Looked up from germline, CDR1 is SGHTA and CDR2 is FQGTGA. The CDR3 runs 14 residues. The CDR3 coding sequence is TGTGCCAGCAGTTTAACTAACGGAGACTATGGCTACACCTTC. Residues: CASSLTNGDYGYTF.

Here the CDR3 reads CAWSPLAPYEQYF. The CDR3 DNA follows: TGTGCCTGGAGTCCCCTAGCGCCCTACGAGCAGTACTTC. The chain links TRBV30 to TRBJ2-7, with D possibly being TRBD2 (6 bases). The CDR3 totals 13 residues. Trimming removed 2 bases at V and 2 bases at J, with 10 bases between. Germline V gives CDR1 GTSNPN, CDR2 SVGIG (reference sequence).

The chain employs TRBV5-4 and TRBJ2-3; 10 positions match TRBD2. Germline trimming cut 4 bases from V and 3 bases from J; bases unmatched to any gene: 5. The germline V gene encodes CDR1 SGHNT and CDR2 YYREEE (reference sequence). The length of the CDR3 is 15 residues. Here the CDR3 DNA reads TGTGCCAGCAGCCTAGGGACTAGCGCAACAGATACGCAGTATTTT. Protein sequence: CASSLGTSATDTQYF.

This chain joins TRBV5-1 and TRBJ2-3, with TRBD2 as a possible D gene (6 bases). Germline V gives CDR1 SGHRS, CDR2 YFSETQ. The CDR3 extends over 16 amino acids. With 0 bases removed from V and 2 bases from J, the gap between germline ends came to 13 bases. The CDR3 nucleotides are TGCGCCAGCAGCTTGGTTCTAGCGAGGGACACAGATACGCAGTATTTT. Encoded protein: CASSLVLARDTDTQYF.

This chain uses TRBV27 with TRBJ1-1; 7 nucleotides agree with TRBD1. CDR1 MNHEY and CDR2 SMNVEV come from the germline V gene (reference sequence). V lost 5 bases to trimming and J lost 5 bases; unmatched junction nucleotides: 14. CDR3 length equals 16 residues. The chain's CDR3 is CASSPDRALIPTEAFF. The DNA for the CDR3 is TGTGCCAGCAGTCCTGACAGGGCCTTAATCCCAACTGAAGCTTTCTTT.

This sequence joins TRBV7-8 and TRBJ2-1; 10 bases fit TRBD2. After removal of 5 bases from V and 2 bases from J, the junction contained 6 bases not matched to a gene. There are 16 residues in the CDR3. CDR1 is SGHVS, CDR2 FQNEAQ, per germline. The CDR3 spells CASSLLTSGAYNEQFF. The CDR3 nucleotides read TGTGCCAGCAGCCTCCTAACTAGCGGGGCCTACAATGAGCAGTTCTTC.

By share of the sample, this clone is medium-sized (0.01 to 0.1%). The genes are TRBV7-9 and TRBJ1-2, with 7 bases lining up with TRBD1. The CDR3 loop spans 15 amino acids. V dropped 4 bases and J dropped 14; count of bases not matched to a gene: 19. CDR1 SEHNR and CDR2 FQNEAQ come from the germline V gene (reference sequence). The CDR3 DNA sequence: TGTGCCAGCAGCTCAAGGACAGGACTCTTTCACGTTCGGACCTTC. It translates to CASSSRTGLFHVRTF. Full variable domain (missing parts from reference TRBV7-9 and TRBJ1-2): DTGVSQNPRHKITKRGQNVTFRCDPISEHNRLYWYRQTLGQGPEFLTYFQNEAQLEKSRLLSDRFSAERPKGSFSTLEIQRTEQGDSAMYLCASSSRTGLFHVRTFGSGTRLTVV.